This entry concerns a single TCR beta chain. This entry belongs to a study of cytomegalovirus exposure and HLA in healthy donors. With 60 Vbeta and 13 Jbeta primers, the PCR was carried out. Assay: immunoSEQ multiplex PCR; the TCRdb copy retains only in-frame clones and omits some. The table lists 200,000 or so clones, about 76% of them singletons, with 0.39% in the top ten. This CDR3 has 15 amino acids. The V end was cut by 3 bases, the J end by 0 bases, with 11 bases between. From germline, CDR1 is SGDLS and CDR2 YYNGEE. This sequence originates from a male donor in good health and CMV-seropositive. The J gene is TRBJ2-3, the V gene TRBV9; D is ambiguous. Sample: PBMCs. As DNA, the CDR3 is TGTGCCAGCAGCGACGAGGCAGCTAGCACAGATACGCAGTATTTT. Protein sequence: CASSDEAASTDTQYF.